The 16 T cell receptor beta chains below were found in one sample sequenced in a study of blood T cells in healthy people across ages. Together with a sample-barcoded 5' primer, a J-beta primer mix was included in a second PCR lasting about 7 to 12 cycles. TCRdb reprocessed the 5' RACE reads with MiXCR, giving one entry per CDR3 protein. This sample has roughly 790,000 distinct CDR3 sequences, with 43% found just once. Material: blood. Receptors originate from a woman between 55 and 75 years old in good health.

This clonotype was observed a handful of times. This rearrangement joins TRBV12-3 or TRBV12-4 to TRBJ2-7; D not resolved. This CDR3 is built from 14 residues. V lost 6 bases and J 4 bases, leaving 16 bases between the germline ends. The CDR3 DNA follows: TGTGCCAGCAGAAAAAACAGTGATTCGTACGAGCAGTACTTC. Residues: CASRKNSDSYEQYF.

In its sample, this clonotype was seen a few times. V usage is TRBV6-6 and J usage is TRBJ2-5; perhaps TRBD1 as D (6 bases). Matching the DNA end better, TRBJ2-7 makes the J call doubtful. Germline V lookup: CDR1 MNHNY, CDR2 SVGAGI (reference sequence). This CDR3 is built from 14 residues. In DNA, the CDR3 is TGTGCCAGCAGTCCCGGGACAAGAATATACGAGCAGTACTTC. As protein: CASSPGTRIYEQYF.

This clonotype was picked up a small number of times. This chain uses TRBV12-3 or TRBV12-4 with TRBJ1-2; D uncertain. Trimming removed 3 bases from V and 6 bases from J, with 11 bases in between. CDR3 length: 13 amino acids. CDR3 nucleotides: TGTGCCAGCAGTTTGGCCTTAGGGAATGGCTACACCTTC. It encodes CASSLALGNGYTF.

This clonotype was counted between two and nine times. The chain has TRBV4-2 and TRBJ2-7, with D unresolved. V lost 0 bases to trimming and J lost 2 bases, with 20 bases between them. Germline assignment: CDR1 LGHNA and CDR2 YNFKEQ. This CDR3 region has 18 residues. CDR3 protein: CASSQEGGGSATPYEQYF. Written as DNA, the CDR3 is TGTGCCAGCAGCCAAGAGGGTGGTGGAAGCGCCACCCCCTACGAGCAGTACTTC.

This clonotype showed up just a few times. The genes are TRBV5-1 and TRBJ2-3; D may be TRBD2 (6 bases). The CDR3 runs to 15 residues. The ends were cut back, 2 bases at V and 3 bases at J, with 13 bases in the middle. Germline V gene data show CDR1 as SGHRS and CDR2 as YFSETQ. CDR3 loop: CASSFDPGVTDTQYF. Here the CDR3 DNA reads TGCGCCAGCAGCTTCGACCCGGGAGTGACAGATACGCAGTATTTT.

The V call is TRBV28, the J call TRBJ2-1, with TRBD2 matching 9 bases. The V gene's germline CDR1 is MDHEN and CDR2 SYDVKM. Losses at the gene ends were 1 base for V and 6 bases for J; bases not matched to a gene: 4. The CDR3 has 15 residues. The CDR3 DNA reads TGTGCCAGCAGTTTATCAGCGGGAGGCGTCAATGAGCAGTTCTTC. Amino acid sequence: CASSLSAGGVNEQFF.

The V and J genes are TRBV4-2 and TRBJ2-1; D possibly matches TRBD1 or TRBD2 (6 bases each). The germline V gene has CDR1 LGHNA and CDR2 YNFKEQ. This CDR3 has 20 amino acids. Trimming cost V 0 bases and J 7 bases, with 28 bases left between them. The CDR3 DNA reads TGTGCCAGCAGCCAAGAGGAGGGCAGGGGAAGGGCAAGCGGCAGTAATGAGCAGTTCTTC. Translation: CASSQEEGRGRASGSNEQFF.

The rearrangement joins TRBV3-1 to TRBJ2-1; no clear D gene. The CDR3 extends over 13 amino acids. V was cut by 4 bases and J by 3 bases, with 7 bases left in between. Germline values: CDR1 LGHDT, CDR2 YNNKEL (reference sequence). The CDR3 nucleotides are TGTGCCAGCAGCCTACTCCGCTACAATGAGCAGTTCTTC. This translates into CASSLLRYNEQFF.

This clonotype appeared a few times. The chain joins TRBV7-9 to TRBJ2-1; 13 nucleotides align to TRBD2. V shed 5 bases and J 9 bases; nucleotides not matched to a gene: 7. CDR1 is SEHNR, CDR2 FQNEAQ, per germline (reference sequence). The CDR3 loop spans 15 amino acids. The CDR3 spells CASSRTSGGVGEQFF. DNA of the CDR3: TGTGCCAGCAGCCGAACTAGCGGGGGGGTCGGTGAGCAGTTCTTC.

This clonotype came up a few times. This chain links TRBV18 with TRBJ2-5; D unresolved. The V gene lost 0 bases and the J gene lost 1 base, with 9 bases spanning the gap. The CDR3 consists of 15 residues. In germline, CDR1 is KGHSH, CDR2 LQKENI. This CDR3 reads CASSPPGTPQETQYF. In nucleotides, the CDR3 is TGTGCCAGCTCACCACCGGGCACTCCCCAAGAGACCCAGTACTTC. Full variable domain (missing parts from reference TRBV18 and TRBJ2-5): NAGVMQNPRHLVRRRGQEARLRCSPMKGHSHVYWYRQLPEEGLKFMVYLQKENIIDESGMPKERFSAEFPKEGPSILRIQQVVRGDSAAYFCASSPPGTPQETQYFGPGTRLLVL.

The J gene is TRBJ1-2, the V gene TRBV29-1, with 9 bases fitting TRBD1. The V and J ends lost 4 bases and 8 bases, in that order; junction bases with no gene match: 2. In germline, CDR1 is SQVTM, CDR2 ANQGSEA. The CDR3 sequence is 11 residues long. The CDR3 spells CSVGGQGGYTF. The CDR3 coding sequence is TGCAGCGTTGGGGGACAGGGCGGCTACACCTTC.

Comment on this clonotype: An end of the junction differs from the germline gene, which may be a read error. The V call is TRBV12-3 or TRBV12-4, the J call TRBJ1-2; D gene unclear. This CDR3 has 17 residues. This CDR3 reads CACSLWAAAFSNYGYTF. CDR3 DNA sequence: TGTGCCTGCAGTTTGTGGGCGGCGGCTTTTTCTAACTATGGCTACACCTTC.

This clonotype occurred a few times. CDR3 region: CAISDARRPQYEQYF. Here the CDR3 DNA reads TGTGCCATCAGTGATGCCCGGCGACCTCAATACGAGCAGTACTTC. The chain is built from TRBV10-3 and TRBJ2-7; unclear D gene. The CDR3 runs 15 residues. V lost 3 bases and J 4 bases, leaving 16 bases between the germline ends. Germline V gives CDR1 ENHRY, CDR2 SYGVKD.

The gene calls are TRBV24-1 and TRBJ2-7; D is ambiguous. The CDR3 sequence is 14 residues long. Germline-derived CDR1 and CDR2 are KGHDR and SFDVKD. V was shortened by 3 bases and J by 8 bases, with 16 bases between the two germline ends. The CDR3 DNA follows: TGTGCCACCAGTGATGGCTGGCAGGAAGAAAAGCAGTACTTC. This translates into CATSDGWQEEKQYF.

The J gene is TRBJ1-1, the V gene TRBV5-1, with TRBD1 matching over 7 bases. The CDR3 is made up of 16 amino acids. CDR1 and CDR2 from the germline V gene are SGHRS and YFSETQ. J was trimmed by 1 base and V by 0 bases; bases with no gene match: 6. The CDR3 sequence is CASSLEGTVPNTEAFF. The CDR3 DNA reads TGCGCCAGCAGCTTGGAGGGGACAGTCCCGAACACTGAAGCTTTCTTT.

This clonotype has more than one count but fewer than ten. The chain has TRBV20-1 and TRBJ1-5, with D possibly matching TRBD1 (5 bases). The CDR3 has 13 residues. Trimming pared 4 bases from V and 4 bases from J, leaving 11 bases between. The germline V gene has CDR1 DFQATT and CDR2 SNEGSKA (reference sequence). This CDR3 is CSATGGVNQPQHF. CDR3 DNA: TGCAGTGCTACGGGGGGGGTTAATCAGCCCCAGCATTTT.